This T cell receptor beta chain comes out of a study of CD8 T cells in Susac syndrome. Reverse transcription of about 0.5 to 1 ug RNA used random hexamers. By means of immunoSEQ multiplex PCR, TCR beta CDR3 spanning 54 Vbeta and 13 Jbeta underwent amplification. One entry per CDR3 protein results from TCRdb running MiXCR on the immunoSEQ multiplex PCR reads. Seen here are 350,000 to 550,000 distinct CDR3 sequences, 75% to 90% observed once, and the top ten hold approximately 0.12%. The CDR3 totals 15 residues. V was pared by 5 bases and J by 2 bases, with 4 bases of the junction left unmatched. The germline V gene encodes CDR1 MNHEY and CDR2 SVGAGI.

The specimen sequenced was CD8+ T cells from PBMCs. The chain couples TRBV6-5 to TRBJ1-5; 9 bases are shared with TRBD1. The TCR originated in a human donor with multiple sclerosis. The CDR3 region is CASSARTGGNQPQHF. In nucleotides, the CDR3 is TGTGCCAGCAGTGCCCGGACAGGGGGCAATCAGCCCCAGCATTTT.